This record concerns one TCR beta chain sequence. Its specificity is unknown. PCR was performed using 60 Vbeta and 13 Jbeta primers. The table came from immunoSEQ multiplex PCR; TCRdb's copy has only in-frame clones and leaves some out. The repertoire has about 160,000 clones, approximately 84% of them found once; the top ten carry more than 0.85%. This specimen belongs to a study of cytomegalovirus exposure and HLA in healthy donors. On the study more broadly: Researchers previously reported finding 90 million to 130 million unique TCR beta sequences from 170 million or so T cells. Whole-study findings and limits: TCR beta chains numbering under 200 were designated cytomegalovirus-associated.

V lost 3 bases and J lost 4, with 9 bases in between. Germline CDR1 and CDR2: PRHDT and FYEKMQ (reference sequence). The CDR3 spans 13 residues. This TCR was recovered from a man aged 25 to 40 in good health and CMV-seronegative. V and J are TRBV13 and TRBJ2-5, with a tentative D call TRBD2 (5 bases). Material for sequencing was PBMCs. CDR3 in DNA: TGTGCCAGCAGCTTGACGGGGTCAGAGACCCAGTACTTC. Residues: CASSLTGSETQYF.